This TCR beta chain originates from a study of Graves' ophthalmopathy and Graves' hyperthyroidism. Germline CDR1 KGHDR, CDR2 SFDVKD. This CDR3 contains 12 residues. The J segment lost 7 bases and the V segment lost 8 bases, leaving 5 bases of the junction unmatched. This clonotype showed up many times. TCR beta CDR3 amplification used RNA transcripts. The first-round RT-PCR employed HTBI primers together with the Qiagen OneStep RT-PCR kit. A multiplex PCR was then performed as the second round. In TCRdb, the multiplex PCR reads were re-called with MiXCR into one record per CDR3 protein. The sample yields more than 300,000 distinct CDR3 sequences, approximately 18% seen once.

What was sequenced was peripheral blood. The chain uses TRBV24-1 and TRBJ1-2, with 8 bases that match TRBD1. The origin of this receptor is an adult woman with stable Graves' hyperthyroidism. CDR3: CATTRQGFGYTF. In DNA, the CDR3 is TGTGCCACCACTCGACAGGGGTTTGGCTACACCTTC.